The next 30 T cell receptor beta chains were all read from a single sample in a study of shared clonotypes between healthy human individuals. The method was immunoSEQ multiplex PCR; TCRdb's version includes in-frame clones alone and lacks a portion of them. The data hold around 600,000 clones, with more than 95% observed a single time. Sequenced: naive CD4+ T cells sorted from blood. Subset given: CD45RA+ positively selected. Receptor source: a woman aged 25 to 39 in good health.

The genes are TRBV7-9 and TRBJ1-4; unclear D gene. This CDR3 has 12 amino acids. The V gene's germline CDR1 is SEHNR and CDR2 FQNEAQ (reference sequence). V was trimmed by 4 bases and J by 7 bases, leaving 7 bases between them. The CDR3 nucleotides are TGTGCCAGCAGCTGGGTAGGTGAAAAACTGTTTTTT. As protein: CASSWVGEKLFF.

The V call is TRBV6-1, the J call TRBJ1-3, with a weak D call TRBD1 (5 bases). The germline V gene has CDR1 MNHNS and CDR2 SASEGT. The CDR3 length is 17 residues. The V end was cut by 4 bases, the J end by 0 bases, with 16 bases between. The CDR3 region is CASSVITRVPSGNTIYF. In DNA, the CDR3 is TGTGCCAGCAGTGTCATCACCAGGGTCCCCTCTGGAAACACCATATATTTT.

The J gene is TRBJ2-1, the V gene TRBV5-4; 9 nucleotides line up with TRBD2. Per germline, CDR1 SGHNT and CDR2 YYREEE (reference sequence). V lost 0 bases to trimming and J lost 6 bases; unmatched junction nucleotides: 4. The CDR3 loop spans 15 amino acids. DNA of the CDR3: TGTGCCAGCAGCTTGGTGACTAGCGGCCCCAATGAGCAGTTCTTC. It codes for CASSLVTSGPNEQFF.

The chain carries TRBV5-1 and TRBJ2-1; 14 bases are shared with TRBD2. V shed 5 bases, J shed 9 bases, and the junction held 4 bases outside the gene matches. Germline values: CDR1 SGHRS, CDR2 YFSETQ. The CDR3 runs 14 residues. The CDR3 loop reads CASRGLAGEGEQFF. The CDR3 DNA is TGCGCCAGCAGGGGACTAGCGGGAGAAGGTGAGCAGTTCTTC. Supplemented by reference TRBV5-1 and TRBJ2-1, the full variable domain reads KAGVTQTPRYLIKTRGQQVTLSCSPISGHRSVSWYQQTPGQGLQFLFEYFSETQRNKGNFPGRFSGRQFSNSRSEMNVSTLELGDSALYLCASRGLAGEGEQFFGPGTRLTVL.

The V call is TRBV6-5, the J call TRBJ2-2; D call uncertain. CDR1 and CDR2 (germline): MNHEY, SVGAGI. This CDR3 region has 13 residues. Trimming cost V 8 bases and J 7 bases, with 14 bases left between them. The CDR3 protein is CASGRQKGGELFF. As DNA, the CDR3 is TGTGCCAGCGGACGGCAGAAGGGCGGGGAGCTGTTTTTT.

The rearrangement links TRBV27 to TRBJ2-2; D not certain. The CDR3 spans 16 residues. V lost 5 bases and J 2 bases, leaving 15 bases between the germline ends. Germline V gives CDR1 MNHEY, CDR2 SMNVEV (reference sequence). CDR3 residues: CASSPTWALNTGELFF. The CDR3 DNA reads TGTGCCAGCAGTCCCACATGGGCTTTAAACACCGGGGAGCTGTTTTTT.

The chain uses TRBV6-6 and TRBJ2-3, with D unresolved. V was pared by 8 bases and J by 0 bases, with 3 bases between. The CDR3 runs to 11 residues. The V gene's germline CDR1 is MNHNY and CDR2 SVGAGI (reference sequence). The CDR3 nucleotides are TGTGCCAGCTCGAGCACAGATACGCAGTATTTT. Amino acid sequence: CASSSTDTQYF.

As for this clone: Within the sample, other DNA sequences also encode this same CDR3. The J gene is TRBJ2-1, the V gene TRBV5-1; 8 bases fit TRBD2. V shed 0 bases and J 3 bases; nucleotides not matched to a gene: 2. This CDR3 is built from 15 residues. Germline CDR1 reads SGHRS; CDR2 reads YFSETQ. The CDR3 DNA reads as TGCGCCAGCAGCTTGGGAGCGGGAGTCTACAATGAGCAGTTCTTC. Translation gives CASSLGAGVYNEQFF.

The rearrangement uses TRBV7-8 and TRBJ1-2; 10 bases map to TRBD1. The J segment lost 8 bases and the V segment lost 3 bases, leaving 3 bases of the junction unmatched. CDR3 length: 13 amino acids. From germline, CDR1 is SGHVS and CDR2 FQNEAQ. CDR3 protein: CASSFRTGGGYTF. DNA for the CDR3: TGTGCCAGCAGCTTCCGGACAGGGGGAGGCTACACCTTC.

This clone occurred once. The V gene is TRBV5-6, the J gene TRBJ2-7; 10 bases are a match to TRBD1. After removal of 1 base from V and 7 bases from J, the junction contained 5 bases not matched to a gene. The CDR3 is made up of 14 amino acids. Germline assignment: CDR1 SGHDT and CDR2 YYEEEE. Here the CDR3 reads CASSLPDRGLEQYF. The CDR3 DNA follows: TGTGCCAGCAGCTTGCCTGACAGGGGGCTGGAGCAGTACTTC.

This clone was detected only a few times. This chain joins TRBV28 and TRBJ2-7; possible D gene TRBD2, 6 bases. The germline gives CDR1 MDHEN, CDR2 SYDVKM. The CDR3 is made up of 14 amino acids. Deletions cut 2 bases from V and 4 bases from J, with 12 bases between. For the CDR3, the DNA is TGTGCCAGCAGTTTACCAGAGGGACTGTACGAGCAGTACTTC. This sequence encodes CASSLPEGLYEQYF.

Only one count was recorded for this clone. The chain carries TRBV15 and TRBJ2-3; TRBD2 is a possible D gene (6 bases). Trimming stripped 0 bases from V and 4 bases from J, with 11 bases between. The CDR3 is made up of 15 amino acids. In germline, CDR1 is LNHNV, CDR2 YYDKDF (reference sequence). CDR3 residues: CATSRDLSGADTQYF. The CDR3 nucleotides read TGTGCCACCAGCAGAGACCTGTCGGGGGCAGATACGCAGTATTTT.

This chain uses TRBV15 with TRBJ1-4; 9 bases align to TRBD1. The CDR3 runs 14 residues. J gave up 7 bases and V 5 bases, and 5 bases lay outside the gene matches. From germline, CDR1 is LNHNV and CDR2 YYDKDF (reference sequence). The CDR3 bases are TGTGCCACCAGCTGGGGACAGGGCCGTGAAAAACTGTTTTTT. Translated: CATSWGQGREKLFF.

This clone was seen once. The genes are TRBV7-3 and TRBJ2-7, with 7 bases fitting TRBD1. This CDR3 has 13 amino acids. Germline V gene data show CDR1 as SGHTA and CDR2 as FQGTGA. The ends lost 5 bases at V and 5 bases at J; junction bases unmatched: 6. The DNA for the CDR3 is TGTGCCAGCAGCAAGGGACAGTCCCACGAGCAGTACTTC. Its translation: CASSKGQSHEQYF.

This chain connects TRBV7-8 to TRBJ2-7, with TRBD2 matching 7 bases. Losses at the gene ends were 2 bases for V and 4 bases for J; bases not matched to a gene: 14. The germline V gene has CDR1 SGHVS and CDR2 FQNEAQ. The CDR3 has 17 residues. The CDR3 sequence is CASSLSWDYLQHYEQYF. As DNA, the CDR3 is TGTGCCAGCAGCTTAAGCTGGGACTACCTTCAACATTACGAGCAGTACTTC.

This chain links TRBV19 with TRBJ1-2; TRBD1 is a possible D gene (5 bases). Trimming removed 6 bases from V and 8 bases from J, with 19 bases in between. CDR3 length: 14 amino acids. The germline V gene encodes CDR1 LNHDA and CDR2 SQIVND (reference sequence). CDR3 DNA sequence: TGTGCCAGTAGGGAAGGGGACCACCGAGGGGGCTACACCTTC. It specifies CASREGDHRGGYTF.

The gene calls are TRBV28 and TRBJ1-3; D is ambiguous. The germline gives CDR1 MDHEN, CDR2 SYDVKM. The CDR3 sequence is 14 residues long. Between the trimmed V and J ends, which lost 2 bases and 3 bases, there was a span of 8 bases. CDR3 loop: CASSLPNFGNTIYF. The DNA of the CDR3 is TGTGCCAGCAGTTTACCCAACTTTGGAAACACCATATATTTT.

V is TRBV10-3 and J is TRBJ2-1, with TRBD2 matching over 11 bases. Germline CDR1 ENHRY, CDR2 SYGVKD. V was clipped by 4 bases and J by 4 bases; unmatched bases: 6. CDR3 length equals 16 residues. The CDR3 protein is CAISGPGTSGYNEQFF. The CDR3 region has the DNA TGTGCCATCAGTGGGCCAGGGACTAGCGGATACAATGAGCAGTTCTTC.

About this clone itself: The sample contains more than one DNA sequence encoding this CDR3. The chain links TRBV6-5 to TRBJ2-5; 8 nucleotides line up with TRBD2. Germline values: CDR1 MNHEY, CDR2 SVGAGI. After removal of 3 bases from V and 2 bases from J, the junction contained 2 bases not matched to a gene. The CDR3 is made up of 14 amino acids. As DNA, the CDR3 is TGTGCCAGCAGTTATAGCGGGGCTCAAGAGACCCAGTACTTC. Translation: CASSYSGAQETQYF.

In DNA form, the CDR3 reads TGTGCCAGCAGTGGGGGGGGACTAGCGGTTCACAATGAGCAGTTCTTC. Its protein is CASSGGGLAVHNEQFF. V and J are TRBV27 and TRBJ2-1; 11 bases fit TRBD2. The germline V gene encodes CDR1 MNHEY and CDR2 SMNVEV (reference sequence). The length of the CDR3 is 16 residues. After removal of 5 bases from V and 5 bases from J, the junction contained 8 bases not matched to a gene.

The chain joins TRBV15 to TRBJ1-5; D not certain. The V gene lost 0 bases and the J gene lost 6 bases, with 12 bases spanning the gap. Germline V gene data show CDR1 as LNHNV and CDR2 as YYDKDF (reference sequence). The CDR3 consists of 15 residues. The CDR3 nucleotides read TGTGCCACCAGCAGAGAATCCCCCGGACTTCAGCCCCAGCATTTT. The encoded protein is CATSRESPGLQPQHF.

The chain has TRBV11-2 and TRBJ2-2; D gene unclear. Germline lookup yields CDR1 SGHAT and CDR2 FQNNGV. This CDR3 is built from 14 residues. Trimming took 5 bases from V and 4 from J, leaving 11 bases between them. The CDR3 region is CASSPIWGTGELFF. The CDR3 DNA sequence: TGTGCCAGCAGCCCCATATGGGGCACCGGGGAGCTGTTTTTT.

The chain recombines TRBV6-6 with TRBJ1-2, with D uncertain. This CDR3 is 15 amino acids long. Trimming stripped 0 bases from V and 6 bases from J, with 14 bases between. Germline V CDR1 and CDR2: MNHNY, SVGAGI (reference sequence). This chain's CDR3 is CASSYSPGLPDGYTF. DNA of the CDR3: TGTGCCAGCAGTTACTCGCCGGGCCTACCCGATGGCTACACCTTC.

CDR3 protein: CASSEGSGQPQHF. CDR3 coding DNA: TGTGCCAGCAGTGAAGGGTCAGGCCAGCCCCAGCATTTT. The chain combines TRBV2 with TRBJ1-5; D ambiguous. Trimming removed 1 base at V and 7 bases at J, with 8 bases between. Germline V gives CDR1 SNHLY, CDR2 FYNNEI. CDR3 length equals 13 residues.

CDR3 residues: CASSLGTAVTGEREQYF. CDR3 nucleotide sequence: TGCGCCAGCAGCTTGGGGACCGCGGTTACCGGGGAGAGGGAGCAGTACTTC. The chain recombines TRBV5-1 with TRBJ2-7, with D perhaps TRBD2 (5 bases). The ends were cut back, 0 bases at V and 7 bases at J, with 23 bases in the middle. Germline CDR1 is SGHRS and CDR2 is YFSETQ. The CDR3 runs 17 residues.

The table lists this clone with a count of one. The rearrangement joins TRBV5-1 to TRBJ2-1; a possible D gene is TRBD1 (5 bases). Germline lookup yields CDR1 SGHRS and CDR2 YFSETQ. The CDR3 is made up of 16 amino acids. The V end lost 4 bases, the J end lost 0 bases, and 14 bases lay between the germline ends. The CDR3 loop reads CASSPTVSSSYNEQFF. CDR3 in DNA: TGCGCCAGCAGCCCGACAGTCTCGAGCTCCTACAATGAGCAGTTCTTC.

The rearrangement links TRBV7-9 to TRBJ2-7, with D perhaps being TRBD1 or TRBD2 (7 bases each). Per the germline V gene, CDR1 is SEHNR and CDR2 is FQNEAQ (reference sequence). CDR3 length equals 16 residues. With 1 base removed from V and 1 base from J, the gap between germline ends came to 14 bases. The CDR3, as DNA: TGTGCCAGCAGCTTAGGACAGGGAGGGGCGTCCTACGAGCAGTACTTC. Amino acid sequence: CASSLGQGGASYEQYF.

V and J are TRBV19 and TRBJ2-3; unclear D gene. Trimming left V 8 bases short and J 0 bases short, with 15 bases between. Germline V gene data show CDR1 as LNHDA and CDR2 as SQIVND (reference sequence). The CDR3 length is 15 residues. For the CDR3, the DNA is TGTGCCAGTGGGGTAACAGTGTCTAGCACAGATACGCAGTATTTT. This encodes CASGVTVSSTDTQYF.

J is TRBJ1-4 and V is TRBV6-1; TRBD1 is a possible D gene (6 bases). The V end was cut by 2 bases, the J end by 6 bases, with 13 bases between. The CDR3 totals 15 residues. Germline V gene sequence: CDR1 MNHNS, CDR2 SASEGT. This CDR3 reads CASSERGGAYEKLFF. Written as DNA, the CDR3 is TGTGCCAGCAGTGAAAGGGGGGGTGCTTATGAAAAACTGTTTTTT.

The V call is TRBV11-2, the J call TRBJ2-2, with 12 bases identical to TRBD1. Germline values: CDR1 SGHAT, CDR2 FQNNGV. Trimming took 6 bases from V and 1 from J; bases not matched to a gene: 3. The CDR3 runs 16 residues. CDR3 in DNA: TGTGCCAGCAGTTGGGACAGGGGGCAGAACACCGGGGAGCTGTTTTTT. This codes for CASSWDRGQNTGELFF.